A single sample is the source of the 15 T cell receptor beta chains below, sequenced in a study of neoadjuvant anti-PD-1 for oral cavity cancer. Produced via immunoSEQ multiplex PCR; TCRdb's table is partial and in-frame only. The sample yields about 14,000 clones, around 70% seen once. Indicated time point: after neoadjuvant nivolumab, at surgical resection. The sequencing used PBMCs, collected after nivolumab (anti-PD-1) treatment. The receptors were gathered from a person aged 35-79 years with oral cavity squamous cell carcinoma.

This sequence joins TRBV28 and TRBJ1-5; D is possibly TRBD1 (5 bases). The CDR3 runs to 15 residues. The V gene lost 3 bases and the J gene lost 1 base, with 10 bases spanning the gap. CDR1 and CDR2 (germline): MDHEN, SYDVKM. The CDR3, as DNA: TGTGCCAGCAGTTTCGGTGGGGCCAGCAATCAGCCCCAGCATTTT. Protein product: CASSFGGASNQPQHF.

The chain joins TRBV5-1 to TRBJ2-7; possibly TRBD2 for D (6 bases). Per the germline V gene, CDR1 is SGHRS and CDR2 is YFSETQ. This CDR3 contains 15 residues. Trimming removed 2 bases at V and 3 bases at J, with 15 bases between. The CDR3 nucleotides read TGCGCCAGCAGCTTAGGTCAGGACTATTTCTACGAGCAGTACTTC. This gives the protein CASSLGQDYFYEQYF.

The chain links TRBV29-1 to TRBJ1-2; D not resolved. This CDR3 region has 14 residues. Germline V gives CDR1 SQVTM, CDR2 ANQGSEA. Trimming pared 5 bases from V and 3 bases from J, leaving 16 bases between. In DNA, the CDR3 is TGCAGCGTTTCGACCCAGGACCTTGACTATGGCTACACCTTC. Protein: CSVSTQDLDYGYTF.

Of note for this clone: One end of the junction does not line up with germline, which may come from a read error. The chain recombines TRBV20-1 with TRBJ1-1; D unresolved. CDR3 length: 10 residues. CDR1 is DFQATT, CDR2 SNEGSKA, per germline (reference sequence). The CDR3 DNA follows: TGCAGTGCCAGAGGACCTGAAGCTTTCTTT. Its protein is CSARGPEAFF.

The chain has TRBV27 and TRBJ2-1; D is perhaps TRBD1 or TRBD2 (5 bases each). In germline, CDR1 is MNHEY, CDR2 SMNVEV (reference sequence). The CDR3 covers 15 residues. The V and J ends lost 4 bases and 7 bases respectively, with 17 bases between them. CDR3 sequence (DNA): TGTGCCAGCAGTTCCCCGGGGCATCTAGGTAATGAGCAGTTCTTC. This encodes CASSSPGHLGNEQFF.

The DNA for the CDR3 is TGTGCCAGCAGCAGGGGACAGGGGGGGACTACCGGGGAGCTGTTTTTT. This sequence encodes CASSRGQGGTTGELFF. The V gene is TRBV5-8, the J gene TRBJ2-2, with 11 bases that match TRBD1. V lost 4 bases and J lost 5; bases outside the gene matches: 7. Germline assignment: CDR1 SGHTS and CDR2 YDEGEE. The CDR3 totals 16 residues.

This rearrangement joins TRBV2 to TRBJ2-2; D is uncertain. This CDR3 has 13 residues. The germline gives CDR1 SNHLY, CDR2 FYNNEI. The V end lost 4 bases, the J end lost 2 bases, and 5 bases lay between the germline ends. CDR3 amino acids: CASSVLNTGELFF. DNA for the CDR3: TGTGCCAGCAGTGTTCTAAACACCGGGGAGCTGTTTTTT.

The chain uses TRBV29-1 and TRBJ1-1; TRBD1 agrees at 8 bases. Germline V lookup: CDR1 SQVTM, CDR2 ANQGSEA. This CDR3 spans 13 amino acids. Germline trimming cut 5 bases from V and 0 bases from J; bases unmatched to any gene: 2. In nucleotides, the CDR3 is TGCAGCGTTACGGACAGGGTGAACACTGAAGCTTTCTTT. Translation gives CSVTDRVNTEAFF.

The chain carries TRBV2 and TRBJ1-2, with 7 bases identical to TRBD1. This CDR3 has 15 residues. Germline-derived CDR1 and CDR2 are SNHLY and FYNNEI. After removal of 4 bases from V and 1 base from J, the junction contained 6 bases not matched to a gene. The CDR3 loop is CASSGTGALNYGYTF. The CDR3 bases are TGTGCCAGCAGTGGTACAGGGGCCCTTAACTATGGCTACACCTTC.

CDR3: CASSLGVGREGYTF. The CDR3 DNA sequence: TGTGCCAGCAGCTTGGGGGTCGGGCGTGAAGGCTACACCTTC. The chain links TRBV11-2 to TRBJ1-2; D may be TRBD1 (5 bases). Trimming cost V 3 bases and J 8 bases, with 16 bases left between them. Germline CDR1 reads SGHAT; CDR2 reads FQNNGV. The CDR3 spans 14 residues. The whole variable domain, filled in from reference TRBV11-2 and TRBJ1-2, reads EAGVAQSPRYKIIEKRQSVAFWCNPISGHATLYWYQQILGQGPKLLIQFQNNGVVDDSQLPKDRFSAERLKGVDSTLKIQPAKLEDSAVYLCASSLGVGREGYTFGSGTRLTVV.

This clone was picked up one time. The chain joins TRBV15 to TRBJ1-4; 7 bases are shared with TRBD1. V shed 11 bases and J 3 bases; nucleotides not matched to a gene: 6. This CDR3 is built from 13 residues. Germline lookup yields CDR1 LNHNV and CDR2 YYDKDF (reference sequence). CDR3: CAFQGQPNEKLFF. CDR3 DNA sequence: TGTGCCTTCCAGGGACAGCCTAATGAAAAACTGTTTTTT.

This rearrangement joins TRBV6-5 to TRBJ2-7, with D tentatively TRBD2 (6 bases). From germline, CDR1 is MNHEY and CDR2 SVGAGI. Deletions cut 5 bases from V and 3 bases from J, with 17 bases between. CDR3 length: 15 residues. CDR3 nucleotide sequence: TGTGCCAGCAGTCGACAGCCTAGCGCCCACTACGAGCAGTACTTC. It is translated as CASSRQPSAHYEQYF.

The chain employs TRBV7-2 and TRBJ2-3; TRBD2 might be the D (6 bases). Looked up from germline, CDR1 is SGHTA and CDR2 is FQGNSA. The CDR3 contains 13 residues. With 5 bases removed from V and 3 bases from J, the gap between germline ends came to 9 bases. The CDR3 here is CASSRLVTDTQYF. CDR3 DNA sequence: TGTGCCAGCAGCCGACTAGTAACAGATACGCAGTATTTT.

This chain links TRBV6-6 with TRBJ2-5, with D perhaps TRBD2 (6 bases). The CDR3 loop spans 13 amino acids. CDR1 and CDR2 from the germline V gene are MNHNY and SVGAGI (reference sequence). Trimming stripped 6 bases from V and 3 bases from J, with 11 bases between. CDR3 nucleotide sequence: TGTGCCAGCAGGGAGGGCCAGGAAGAGACCCAGTACTTC. Its translation is CASREGQEETQYF.

The rearrangement uses TRBV7-9 and TRBJ2-2, with D possibly TRBD1 on 7 matching bases. CDR1 and CDR2 from the germline V gene are SEHNR and FQNEAQ (reference sequence). The V end lost 8 bases, the J end lost 6 bases, and 10 bases lay between the germline ends. This CDR3 contains 12 residues. CDR3 sequence (DNA): TGTGCCAGCCAGGGGGAGGCCGGGGAGCTGTTTTTT. It encodes CASQGEAGELFF.